This T cell receptor beta chain originates from a study of regulatory T cells in long-lasting Graves disease. General study results and limits: TRBV28, TRBJ1-2 and TRBJ2-5 were favored in persistent disease. Persistent cases of Graves' showed reduced TCR diversity relative to newly diagnosed patients.

This clonotype came up once. What it recognizes is unknown. Construction of the TCR beta libraries employed iRepertoire HTBI primers in conjunction with Arm-PCR of CDR3 regions. In the study's own analysis: Detected in the samples were roughly 60 TRBV and 15 or so TRBJ segments. MiXCR was run by TCRdb on the multiplex PCR reads, yielding one entry per CDR3 protein. The V and J calls come from TCRdb's annotation, not from the publication. Of around 400,000 distinct CDR3 sequences listed, 20% to 30% are singletons. Noted time point: persistent/refractory GD, antithyroid drugs over 5 years with positive TRAb. PBMCs provided the RNA from which the TCR library was made. Staff took roughly 9.1 milliliters of peripheral blood and put it into EDTA tubes. The CDR3 extends over 15 amino acids. Losses at the gene ends were 6 bases for V and 4 bases for J; bases not matched to a gene: 9.

V usage is TRBV12-3 or TRBV12-4 and J usage is TRBJ2-7, with TRBD2 identical over 10 bases. The sequenced sample was peripheral blood mononuclear cells (PBMCs), obtained when the disease was refractory, from a patient treated with antithyroid drugs. This receptor was obtained from a female donor with Graves disease. Written as DNA, the CDR3 is TGTGCCAGCAGCTCCGGTGGTAGCGGGAGGTACGAGCAGTACTTC. Protein product: CASSSGGSGRYEQYF.